This TCR beta chain appears in the sequencing data of a study of blood T cell repertoires in COVID-19. For the study at large: Collection of acute and convalescent COVID-19 samples took place in the United States, Italy and Spain.

This clone was picked up one time. With V trimmed by 4 bases and J by 5 bases, 9 bases remained unmatched. Per the germline V gene, CDR1 is DFQATT and CDR2 is SNEGSKA (reference sequence). The CDR3 is 14 residues long. Using immunoSEQ multiplex PCR, the repertoire was profiled, and TCRdb retains in-frame clones only, with some absent. The sample records about 160,000 clones, roughly 80% being singletons. Everyone who took part was about 18 to 90 years old, and they came from about two dozen US areas. This chain joins TRBV20-1 and TRBJ2-3; 7 nucleotides agree with TRBD2. The source material was PBMCs or T cells enriched from blood (not recorded which). The receptor was isolated from a woman aged 40 to 50 with acute COVID-19. This chain's CDR3 is CSAIERDQLDTQYF. The CDR3 DNA reads as TGCAGTGCTATTGAGCGGGACCAGCTAGATACGCAGTATTTT.